The next 16 T cell receptor beta chains were all read from a single sample in a study of CD8 T cells in Susac syndrome. Random hexamers were used to reverse transcribe an amount of roughly 0.5 to 1 ug RNA. TCRdb itself ran the immunoSEQ multiplex PCR reads through MiXCR, one entry per CDR3 protein. The repertoire holds approximately 160,000 distinct CDR3 sequences, with about 96% as singletons. The source material was CD4+ T cells from PBMCs. The receptors originated from a human donor with Susac syndrome.

This clonotype was observed once. The V gene is TRBV20-1, the J gene TRBJ1-3; D is unclear. CDR3 length equals 13 residues. The germline CDR1 and CDR2 sequences are DFQATT and SNEGSKA (reference sequence). Trimming shortened V by 3 bases and J by 0 bases, and 6 bases separated the two germline ends. The CDR3 reads CSASGLSGNTIYF. The CDR3 DNA reads as TGCAGTGCTAGCGGCCTCTCTGGAAACACCATATATTTT.

This clonotype was seen once. The chain employs TRBV4-2 and TRBJ1-1; 7 nucleotides match TRBD1. Germline V gene lookup returns CDR1 LGHNA and CDR2 YNFKEQ. Trimming took 1 base from V and 5 from J; bases not matched to a gene: 4. This CDR3 region has 14 residues. The CDR3 region has the DNA TGTGCCAGCAGCCAAGTCACAGGGGTGACTGAAGCTTTCTTT. It yields the protein CASSQVTGVTEAFF.

This chain joins TRBV7-6 and TRBJ2-3; 11 bases agree with TRBD2. Trimming took 0 bases from V and 7 from J; bases not matched to a gene: 3. The CDR3 runs 15 residues. Germline-derived CDR1 and CDR2 are SGHVS and FNYEAQ. The DNA for the CDR3 is TGTGCCAGCAGCTTAGCTCTAGCGGGAGGCTATACGCAGTATTTT. Protein sequence: CASSLALAGGYTQYF.

The CDR3: CASSFPTGTAFYNEQFF. In DNA form, the CDR3 reads TGTGCCAGCAGTTTCCCCACCGGGACTGCCTTCTACAATGAGCAGTTCTTC. This sequence joins TRBV28 and TRBJ2-1; tentative D call: TRBD2 (6 bases). Per germline, CDR1 MDHEN and CDR2 SYDVKM. This CDR3 is built from 17 residues. Deletions cut 3 bases from V and 3 bases from J, with 18 bases between.

The DNA of the CDR3 is TGCAGCGTTGAAGGGGATCAGGGGGTTTACAATGAGCAGTTCTTC. Its translation: CSVEGDQGVYNEQFF. V and J are TRBV29-1 and TRBJ2-1; 7 bases fit TRBD1. V shed 1 base, J shed 4 bases, and the junction held 7 bases outside the gene matches. The CDR3 runs 15 residues. Germline CDR1 reads SQVTM; CDR2 reads ANQGSEA.

V is TRBV5-4 and J is TRBJ1-2, with D perhaps TRBD1 (6 bases). The germline CDR1 and CDR2 sequences are SGHNT and YYREEE (reference sequence). The germline V and J ends were trimmed by 5 bases and 0 bases, with 14 bases remaining between them. CDR3 length: 15 amino acids. In DNA form, the CDR3 reads TGTGCCAGCAGGGCCCGGGGGCCCGCTAACTATGGCTACACCTTC. Amino acids: CASRARGPANYGYTF. Based on the CDR3 plus reference TRBV5-4 and TRBJ1-2, the full variable domain is ETGVTQSPTHLIKTRGQQVTLRCSSQSGHNTVSWYQQALGQGPQFIFQYYREEENGRGNFPPRFSGLQFPNYSSELNVNALELDDSALYLCASRARGPANYGYTFGSGTRLTVV.

This rearrangement joins TRBV4-3 to TRBJ2-1, with D maybe TRBD1 (6 bases). With 4 bases removed from V and 8 bases from J, the gap between germline ends came to 12 bases. Germline V CDR1 and CDR2: LGHNA, YSLEER. The CDR3 is 13 residues long. The CDR3 region is CASSRQGTDEQFF. The CDR3 DNA is TGCGCCAGCAGCCGGCAGGGGACCGATGAGCAGTTCTTC.

The chain combines TRBV20-1 with TRBJ2-4; 7 bases are shared with TRBD1. Germline CDR1 is DFQATT and CDR2 is SNEGSKA (reference sequence). Trimming at V came to 6 bases and at J to 8 bases, leaving 10 bases not matched to a gene. This CDR3 has 13 residues. CDR3 in amino acids: CSATRQGMDIQYF. The CDR3 coding sequence is TGCAGTGCAACCCGACAGGGTATGGACATTCAGTACTTC.

This chain links TRBV29-1 with TRBJ1-1; D is undetermined. This CDR3 has 12 residues. V lost 4 bases, J lost 3 bases, and 9 bases lay in between. In germline, CDR1 is SQVTM, CDR2 ANQGSEA. The CDR3 sequence: CSVVAGDTEAFF. CDR3 coding DNA: TGCAGCGTTGTTGCTGGGGACACTGAAGCTTTCTTT.

The chain employs TRBV5-1 and TRBJ1-2, with D unresolved. This CDR3 is built from 13 residues. Germline V gene sequence: CDR1 SGHRS, CDR2 YFSETQ. Trimming stripped 0 bases from V and 5 bases from J, with 8 bases between. The CDR3 coding sequence is TGCGCCAGCAGCTTGGATACGGATTATGGCTACACCTTC. It yields the protein CASSLDTDYGYTF.

The chain employs TRBV12-3 or TRBV12-4 and TRBJ2-1; D remains ambiguous. CDR3 size: 15 residues. V lost 7 bases, J lost 6 bases, and 19 bases lay in between. CDR3 DNA: TGTGCCAGCACCGACCCGGGTAGCTTAGTCAATGAGCAGTTCTTC. It encodes CASTDPGSLVNEQFF.

The V call is TRBV20-1, the J call TRBJ2-3, with 12 bases fitting TRBD2. CDR1 is DFQATT, CDR2 SNEGSKA, per germline (reference sequence). J lost 0 bases, V lost 6 bases, and 7 bases had no gene match. The CDR3 totals 16 residues. This CDR3 is CSASTSGRRSTDTQYF. In DNA form, the CDR3 reads TGCAGTGCCTCGACTAGCGGGAGACGGAGCACAGATACGCAGTATTTT.

The chain employs TRBV4-3 and TRBJ2-5; TRBD2 aligns across 13 bases. The germline V gene encodes CDR1 LGHNA and CDR2 YSLEER. The CDR3 is 17 residues long. J gave up 3 bases and V 1 base, and 5 bases lay outside the gene matches. Here the CDR3 reads CASSQGGLAGVKETQYF. CDR3 nucleotide sequence: TGCGCCAGCAGCCAAGGAGGACTAGCGGGGGTAAAAGAGACCCAGTACTTC.

The V call is TRBV2, the J call TRBJ1-2, with D possibly matching TRBD1 (5 bases). The CDR3 has 15 amino acids. Germline V gene sequence: CDR1 SNHLY, CDR2 FYNNEI. Trimming removed 4 bases at V and 4 bases at J, with 16 bases between. The chain's CDR3 is CASSASRASGYGYTF. As DNA, the CDR3 is TGTGCCAGCAGTGCCTCCAGGGCTTCGGGCTATGGCTACACCTTC.

This chain uses TRBV4-1 with TRBJ1-1; D is possibly TRBD1 (6 bases). The CDR3 sequence is 13 residues long. Germline CDR1 and CDR2: MGHRA and YSYEKL. The V and J ends lost 0 bases and 7 bases respectively, with 9 bases between them. The CDR3 sequence is CASSQEGQLEAFF. The CDR3 coding sequence is TGCGCCAGCAGCCAAGAAGGACAGCTTGAAGCTTTCTTT.

This rearrangement joins TRBV5-4 to TRBJ2-3; D remains ambiguous. There are 16 residues in the CDR3. V gave up 2 bases and J gave up 0 bases, with 13 bases separating them. Germline-derived CDR1 and CDR2 are SGHNT and YYREEE (reference sequence). The CDR3 here is CASSFAVERSTDTQYF. The CDR3 DNA reads as TGTGCCAGCAGCTTTGCAGTAGAACGTAGCACAGATACGCAGTATTTT.